This T cell receptor beta chain was sequenced during a study of T cells after yellow fever vaccination. Each CDR3 protein is one row after TCRdb ran MiXCR on the 5' RACE reads. The sample contains hundreds of thousands of distinct CDR3 sequences, approximately 13% of which appear only once. Germline lookup yields CDR1 MNHEY and CDR2 SVGAGI. The CDR3 is 15 residues long. V dropped 0 bases and J dropped 2 bases, with 10 bases sitting between them. The sequences come from PBMCs, collected on the day of the yellow fever booster vaccination. The TCR originated in a man aged 30 to 45 who received the YFV17D yellow fever vaccine. The chain couples TRBV6-5 to TRBJ2-5; D ambiguous. CDR3 sequence (DNA): TGTGCCAGCAGTTACTCGGTCAGGCCTCAAGAGACCCAGTACTTC. It codes for CASSYSVRPQETQYF.